A selection of T cell receptor beta chains follows, all from one sample in a study of T cell changes during pregnancy in multiple sclerosis. Libraries were prepared by immunoSEQ multiplex PCR; TCRdb keeps only in-frame clonotypes and omits some of them. The sample consists of about 21,000 clones, 80% to 90% of them appearing once. Here the sequenced sample was CD8+ T cells from peripheral blood mononuclear cells, taken in the second trimester of pregnancy. These receptors came from a female donor in good health, enrolled as a control in a pregnancy study. The CDR3 runs from the conserved cysteine through the conserved F or W. The order of the fields is V gene, clone size, J gene, D gene, CDR3 DNA, CDR3 protein. A D gene is named only where the DNA matches it firmly. Clone size is stated in some rows and not others, as once, few, many or a class when expanded.

V gene: TRBV29-1; clone size: NA; J gene: TRBJ1-5; D gene: TRBD1; CDR3 DNA: TGCAGCGTTGAAGTTCGACAGGGGGTCTATCAGCCCCAGCATTTT; CDR3 protein: CSVEVRQGVYQPQHF
V gene: TRBV25-1; clone size: NA; J gene: TRBJ1-2; D gene: NA; CDR3 DNA: TGTGCCAGCAGTGAAGTTGGGGAGGCCTATGGCTACACCTTC; CDR3 protein: CASSEVGEAYGYTF
V gene: TRBV30; clone size: few; J gene: TRBJ1-6; D gene: TRBD1; CDR3 DNA: TGTGCCTGGAGTGGGACAGGGAATTCACCCCTCCACTTT; CDR3 protein: CAWSGTGNSPLHF
V gene: TRBV5-1; clone size: once; J gene: TRBJ2-5; D gene: TRBD2; CDR3 DNA: TGCGCCAGCAGCTTGGCCTTCGACGCCATAGCGGGAGAGGTTCGGGAGACCCAGTACTTC; CDR3 protein: CASSLAFDAIAGEVRETQYF
V gene: TRBV6-5; clone size: few; J gene: TRBJ1-2; D gene: NA; CDR3 DNA: TGTGCCAGCAGTTACTCAGTCGGGGATGGCTACACCTTC; CDR3 protein: CASSYSVGDGYTF
V gene: TRBV6-5; clone size: NA; J gene: TRBJ2-3; D gene: NA; CDR3 DNA: TGCCTAAACCGGCGGGAACACAGATACGCAGTATTT; CDR3 protein: CLNRREHRYAVF
V gene: TRBV6-5; clone size: NA; J gene: TRBJ1-1; D gene: NA; CDR3 DNA: TGTGCCAGCAGTTACCCTCAGTCCCCTGAAGCTTTCTTT; CDR3 protein: CASSYPQSPEAFF
V gene: TRBV7-8; clone size: NA; J gene: TRBJ2-7; D gene: TRBD1; CDR3 DNA: TGTGCCAGCAGCTTGACTAATCCGCCGGAGGACAGGGTCCACGAGCAGTACTTC; CDR3 protein: CASSLTNPPEDRVHEQYF
V gene: TRBV30; clone size: NA; J gene: TRBJ1-4; D gene: NA; CDR3 DNA: TGTGCCTGCCTGCACAGGGAGACTAATGAAAAACTGTTTTTT; CDR3 protein: CACLHRETNEKLFF
V gene: TRBV6-5; clone size: NA; J gene: TRBJ1-2; D gene: NA; CDR3 DNA: TGTGCCAGCAGTTACGGGCAGGGCTTTCGCTATGGCTACACCTTC; CDR3 protein: CASSYGQGFRYGYTF
V gene: TRBV4-2; clone size: NA; J gene: TRBJ2-7; D gene: TRBD2; CDR3 DNA: TGTGCCAGCAGCCAAGCTAGCGGGACGGCCTACGAGCAGTACTTC; CDR3 protein: CASSQASGTAYEQYF
V gene: TRBV7-6; clone size: NA; J gene: TRBJ2-5; D gene: NA; CDR3 DNA: TGTGCCAGCAGCTCGGGTCAAGAGGGAGCCCAGTACTTC; CDR3 protein: CASSSGQEGAQYF
V gene: TRBV27; clone size: NA; J gene: TRBJ1-4; D gene: NA; CDR3 DNA: TGTGCCAGCAGTTCGACAGGTTCAGAAAAACTGTTTTTT; CDR3 protein: CASSSTGSEKLFF
V gene: TRBV28; clone size: NA; J gene: TRBJ2-1; D gene: NA; CDR3 DNA: TGTGCCAGCAACCCGGGGGATTCCACCTACAATGAGCAGTTCTTC; CDR3 protein: CASNPGDSTYNEQFF
V gene: TRBV5-8; clone size: few; J gene: TRBJ2-7; D gene: NA; CDR3 DNA: TGTGCCAGCAGCCACTCCCCTTATTACGAGCAGTACTTC; CDR3 protein: CASSHSPYYEQYF
V gene: TRBV7-9; clone size: NA; J gene: TRBJ1-1; D gene: TRBD1; CDR3 DNA: TGTGCCAGCAGCTCGGGACAGAGCTATACTGAAGCTTTCTTT; CDR3 protein: CASSSGQSYTEAFF